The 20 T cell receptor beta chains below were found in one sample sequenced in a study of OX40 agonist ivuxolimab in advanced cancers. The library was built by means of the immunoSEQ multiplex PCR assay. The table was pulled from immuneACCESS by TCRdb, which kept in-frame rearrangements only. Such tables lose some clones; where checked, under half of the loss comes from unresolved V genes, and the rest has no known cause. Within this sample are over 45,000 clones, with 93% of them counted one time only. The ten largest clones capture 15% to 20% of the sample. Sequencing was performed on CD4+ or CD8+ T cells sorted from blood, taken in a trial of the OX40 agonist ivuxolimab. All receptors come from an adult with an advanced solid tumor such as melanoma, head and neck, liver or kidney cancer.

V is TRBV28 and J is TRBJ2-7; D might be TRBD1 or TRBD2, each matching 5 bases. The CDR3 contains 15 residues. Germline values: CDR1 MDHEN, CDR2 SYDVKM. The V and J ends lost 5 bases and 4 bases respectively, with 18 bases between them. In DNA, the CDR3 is TGTGCCAGCAGTCCCCCAGGCGAGGGGTATTACGAGCAGTACTTC. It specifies CASSPPGEGYYEQYF.

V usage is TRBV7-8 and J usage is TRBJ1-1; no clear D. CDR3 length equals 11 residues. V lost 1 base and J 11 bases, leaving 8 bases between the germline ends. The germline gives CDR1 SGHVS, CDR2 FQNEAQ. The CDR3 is CASSLGIRAFF. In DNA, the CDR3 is TGTGCCAGCAGCTTAGGAATTAGGGCTTTCTTT.

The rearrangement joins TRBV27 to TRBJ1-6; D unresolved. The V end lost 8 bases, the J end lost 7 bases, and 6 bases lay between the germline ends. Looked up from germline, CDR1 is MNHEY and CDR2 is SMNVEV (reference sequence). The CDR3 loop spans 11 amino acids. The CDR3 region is CASGPNSPLHF. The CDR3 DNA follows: TGTGCCAGCGGACCAAATTCACCCCTCCACTTT.

In DNA form, the CDR3 reads TGTGCCACTGGACAGGGGCAGGCGGACACTGAAGCTTTCTTT. Protein sequence: CATGQGQADTEAFF. The gene calls are TRBV10-3 and TRBJ1-1; 9 bases fit TRBD1. The CDR3 totals 14 residues. The germline CDR1 and CDR2 sequences are ENHRY and SYGVKD. V lost 10 bases, J lost 3 bases, and 9 bases stayed unmatched.

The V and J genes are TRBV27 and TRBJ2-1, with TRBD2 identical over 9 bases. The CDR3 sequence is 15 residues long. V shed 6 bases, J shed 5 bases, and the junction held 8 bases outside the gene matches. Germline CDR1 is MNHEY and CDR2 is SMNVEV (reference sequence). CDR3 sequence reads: CASSALGLANNEQFF. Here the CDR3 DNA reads TGTGCCAGCAGCGCGCTTGGACTAGCGAACAATGAGCAGTTCTTC.

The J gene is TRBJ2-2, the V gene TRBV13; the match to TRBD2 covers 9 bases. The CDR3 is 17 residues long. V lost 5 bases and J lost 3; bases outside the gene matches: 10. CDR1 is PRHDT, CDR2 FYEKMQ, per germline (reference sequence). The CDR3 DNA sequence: TGTGCCAGCAGCGCCCTAAAGACTAGCGGTTACACCGGGGAGCTGTTTTTT. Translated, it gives CASSALKTSGYTGELFF.

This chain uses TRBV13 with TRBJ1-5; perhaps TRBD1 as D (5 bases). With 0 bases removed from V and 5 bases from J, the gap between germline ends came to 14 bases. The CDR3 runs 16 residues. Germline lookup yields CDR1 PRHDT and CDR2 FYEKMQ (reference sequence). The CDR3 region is CASSLGPGHGDQPQHF. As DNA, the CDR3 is TGTGCCAGCAGCTTAGGACCTGGACACGGGGATCAGCCCCAGCATTTT.

The CDR3 sequence is CASSEGPYGPSYEQYF. The CDR3 bases are TGTGCCAGCAGTGAGGGACCGTATGGGCCGTCCTACGAGCAGTACTTC. The V call is TRBV6-1, the J call TRBJ2-7; D is tentatively TRBD1 or TRBD2 (5 bases each). V was clipped by 3 bases and J by 1 base, with 16 bases between them. Germline CDR1 and CDR2: MNHNS and SASEGT. The CDR3 runs 16 residues.

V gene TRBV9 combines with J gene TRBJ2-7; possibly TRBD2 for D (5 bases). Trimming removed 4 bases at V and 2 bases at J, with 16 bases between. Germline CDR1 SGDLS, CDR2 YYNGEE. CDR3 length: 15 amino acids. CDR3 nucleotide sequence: TGTGCCAGCAGCCCGAGCCGCGGACTCCCCTACGAGCAGTACTTC. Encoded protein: CASSPSRGLPYEQYF.

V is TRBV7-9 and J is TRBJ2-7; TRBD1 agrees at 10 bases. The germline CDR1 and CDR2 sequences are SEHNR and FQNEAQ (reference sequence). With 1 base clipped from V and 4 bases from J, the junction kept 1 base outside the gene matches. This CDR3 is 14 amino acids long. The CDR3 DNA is TGTGCCAGCAGCTTAGGGGGACAGGGGTACGAGCAGTACTTC. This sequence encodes CASSLGGQGYEQYF.

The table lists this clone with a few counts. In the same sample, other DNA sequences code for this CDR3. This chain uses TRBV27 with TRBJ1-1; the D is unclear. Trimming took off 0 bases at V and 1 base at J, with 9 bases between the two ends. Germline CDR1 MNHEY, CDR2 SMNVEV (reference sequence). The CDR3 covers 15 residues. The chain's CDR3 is CASSLSGQTNTEAFF. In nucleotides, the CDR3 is TGTGCCAGCAGTTTATCAGGGCAAACGAACACTGAAGCTTTCTTT.

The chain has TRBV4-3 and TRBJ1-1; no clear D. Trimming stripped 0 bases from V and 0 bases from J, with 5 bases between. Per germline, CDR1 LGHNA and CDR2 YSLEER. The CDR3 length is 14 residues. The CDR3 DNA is TGCGCCAGCAGCCAAGACAGTTTGAACACTGAAGCTTTCTTT. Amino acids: CASSQDSLNTEAFF.

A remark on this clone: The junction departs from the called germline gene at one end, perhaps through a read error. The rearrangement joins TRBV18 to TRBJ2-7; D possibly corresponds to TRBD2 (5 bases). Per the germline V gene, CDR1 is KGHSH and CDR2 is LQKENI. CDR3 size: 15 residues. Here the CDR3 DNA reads TGTGCCAGCTCACCACGGACTGAGGGCGGGTACGAACAGTACTTC. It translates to CASSPRTEGGYEQYF.

CDR3 residues: CASSQLGPGNEQFF. The DNA of the CDR3 is TGTGCCAGCAGCCAGCTTGGACCCGGCAATGAGCAGTTCTTC. V gene TRBV28 combines with J gene TRBJ2-1; D uncertain. Between the trimmed V and J ends, which lost 6 bases and 6 bases, there was a span of 15 bases. From germline, CDR1 is MDHEN and CDR2 SYDVKM. This CDR3 region has 14 residues.

CDR3 sequence: CASSVRADSGANVLTF. DNA for the CDR3: TGTGCCAGCAGCGTAAGGGCCGATTCCGGGGCCAACGTCCTGACTTTC. The rearrangement joins TRBV9 to TRBJ2-6; D is undetermined. Germline CDR1 is SGDLS and CDR2 is YYNGEE. Trimming left V 1 base short and J 4 bases short, with 12 bases between. This CDR3 has 16 amino acids.

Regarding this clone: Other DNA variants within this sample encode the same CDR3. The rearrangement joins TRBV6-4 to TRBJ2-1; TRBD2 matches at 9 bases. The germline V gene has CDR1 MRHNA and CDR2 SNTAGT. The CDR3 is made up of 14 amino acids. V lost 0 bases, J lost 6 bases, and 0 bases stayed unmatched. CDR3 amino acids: CASSDSSGSNEQFF. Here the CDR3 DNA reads TGTGCCAGCAGTGACTCTAGCGGGAGCAATGAGCAGTTCTTC.

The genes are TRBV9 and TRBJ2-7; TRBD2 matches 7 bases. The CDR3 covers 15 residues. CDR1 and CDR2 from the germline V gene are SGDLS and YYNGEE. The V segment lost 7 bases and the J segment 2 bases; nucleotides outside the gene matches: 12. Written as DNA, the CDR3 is TGTGCCAGCGGAGGGGCACTAGCGTCTCCCTACGAGCAGTACTTC. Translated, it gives CASGGALASPYEQYF.

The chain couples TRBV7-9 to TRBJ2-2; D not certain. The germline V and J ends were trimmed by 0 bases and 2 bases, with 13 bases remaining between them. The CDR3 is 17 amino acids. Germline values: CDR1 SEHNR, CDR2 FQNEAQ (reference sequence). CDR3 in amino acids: CASSLAYLAGNTGELFF. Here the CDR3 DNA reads TGTGCCAGCAGCTTAGCTTATTTGGCAGGAAACACCGGGGAGCTGTTTTTT.

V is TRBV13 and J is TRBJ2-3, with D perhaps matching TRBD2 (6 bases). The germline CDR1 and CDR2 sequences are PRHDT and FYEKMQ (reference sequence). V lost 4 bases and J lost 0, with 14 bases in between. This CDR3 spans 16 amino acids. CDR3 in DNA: TGTGCCAGCAGCTCCCTAGGGGACTCTAGCACAGATACGCAGTATTTT. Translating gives CASSSLGDSSTDTQYF.

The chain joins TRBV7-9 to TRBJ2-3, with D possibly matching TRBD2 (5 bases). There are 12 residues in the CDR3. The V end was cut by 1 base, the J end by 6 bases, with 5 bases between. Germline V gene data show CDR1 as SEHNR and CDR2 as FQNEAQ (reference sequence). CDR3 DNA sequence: TGTGCCAGCAGCTTAGGGAGGGATACGCAGTATTTT. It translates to CASSLGRDTQYF.